A selection of T cell receptor beta chains follows, all from one sample in a study of T cells in localized non-small cell lung cancer. TCRdb keeps only in-frame clones here, not all; method: immunoSEQ multiplex PCR. The sample consists of approximately 21,000 clones, approximately 85% of them appearing once. The sequences come from peripheral blood mononuclear cells, collected before any cancer treatment. All receptors derive from a male donor aged 60 or over with stage II lung adenocarcinoma. Both conserved end residues are trimmed from each CDR3. Size tells how often a clone was seen (once, few, many) or the class of an expanded clone, and some rows leave it out.

CDR3 length	V gene	clone size	J gene	CDR3 protein
12	TRBV5-1	-	TRBJ2-2	ASSLTRSTGELF
11	TRBV13	-	TRBJ2-3	ASSRTGADTQY
13	TRBV7-7	-	TRBJ2-1	ASSLVEGLHHEQF
12	TRBV9	-	TRBJ2-7	ASSPRLTSYEQY
10	TRBV5-6	-	TRBJ1-1	ASTLGGTEAF
9	TRBV20-1	-	TRBJ2-7	SARSSYEQY
10	TRBV7-8	-	TRBJ2-3	ASSFGTDTQY
15	TRBV5-7	few	TRBJ1-5	ASSLGGWTGRGQPQH
13	TRBV25-1	-	TRBJ2-1	ASSAHSSANNEQF
14	TRBV11-2	-	TRBJ2-7	ASSSGGTSGTYEQY
11	TRBV5-1	-	TRBJ2-5	ASSPGHEETQY
13	TRBV5-1	-	TRBJ2-3	ASSLFGQSTDTQY
10	TRBV2	-	TRBJ2-3	ASKGPTDTQY
19	TRBV13	-	TRBJ1-1	ASSLVTFTSIRGSMNTEAF
9	TRBV6-5	-	TRBJ1-4	ASSDHEKLF
14	TRBV6-5	-	TRBJ2-7	ASSLVGARKDYEQY
11	TRBV19	-	TRBJ1-1	ASSIQQFTEAF
12	TRBV27	-	TRBJ1-5	ASSFHPTNQPQH
12	TRBV7-6	once	TRBJ2-4	ASSLDGGGNIQY
11	TRBV19	-	TRBJ1-1	ASSVQGHTEAF
13	TRBV18	-	TRBJ2-3	ASSPDRGLTDTQY
9	TRBV20-1	-	TRBJ2-3	SGESTDTQY
12	TRBV7-9	-	TRBJ1-5	ASSFGQLNQPQH
19	TRBV19	-	TRBJ2-2	ASSRILGTGRVLSNTGELF
12	TRBV2	once	TRBJ2-7	ASSAQTRHGEQY
13	TRBV5-6	-	TRBJ1-1	ASSPGTGMNTEAF
14	TRBV29-1	-	TRBJ2-1	SVEDRYRGHPDEQF
10	TRBV6-1	-	TRBJ2-7	ASIADSYEQY
12	TRBV11-2	-	TRBJ2-5	ASSLDRGVETQY
14	TRBV5-4	-	TRBJ2-7	ASSPPLAGGPHEQY
17	TRBV19	-	TRBJ1-5	ASNPPGQGAIGSNQPQH
11	TRBV19	-	TRBJ2-3	ASSMANTDTQY
12	TRBV6-1	-	TRBJ2-3	ASALGGAADTQY
12	TRBV18	-	TRBJ1-4	ASSRRTAREKLF
13	TRBV10-3	-	TRBJ2-5	AISEPGDSQETQY
13	TRBV10-2	-	TRBJ1-2	ASSLFGQGADGYT
13	TRBV12-2	-	TRBJ2-7	ASRLNTLQGYEQY
13	TRBV11-2	-	TRBJ2-7	ASSSGTDISYEQY
10	TRBV5-1	once	TRBJ2-5	ASSLGLETQY
14	TRBV5-1	-	TRBJ2-5	ASSSTTGTKRETQY